One T cell receptor (beta chain) is described in this entry. Its target is unknown. The germline CDR1 and CDR2 sequences are SEHNR and FQNEAQ (reference sequence). The CDR3 spans 17 residues. V shed 5 bases and J shed 5 bases, with 22 bases lying between them. The data were taken from a study of CD8 T cells in Susac syndrome. Sequencing targeted TCR beta in blood CD8+ and CD4+ T cells. Study results and limitations: The study acknowledged a relatively small number of individuals in its TCR sequencing and HLA analysis.

An amount of RNA that ranged from 0.5 to 1 ug was reverse transcribed with random hexamers. Amplification of the TCR beta CDR3 was carried out by immunoSEQ multiplex PCR, which spanned a total of 54 Vbeta and 13 Jbeta segments. One entry per CDR3 protein, called by TCRdb with MiXCR from the immunoSEQ multiplex PCR reads. The sample includes a few hundred thousand distinct CDR3 sequences, over 75% of them seen just once. The V call is TRBV7-9, the J call TRBJ2-1; D perhaps matches TRBD1 (6 bases). The clonotype originates from a human donor with multiple sclerosis. The sample comprised CD8+ T cells from PBMCs. CDR3 sequence: CASSPHLTGLTNNEQFF. The CDR3 coding sequence is TGTGCCAGCAGCCCGCACTTAACAGGGCTAACAAACAATGAGCAGTTCTTC. The full variable domain, completed using reference TRBV7-9 and TRBJ2-1, is DTGVSQNPRHKITKRGQNVTFRCDPISEHNRLYWYRQTLGQGPEFLTYFQNEAQLEKSRLLSDRFSAERPKGSFSTLEIQRTEQGDSAMYLCASSPHLTGLTNNEQFFGPGTRLTVL.